The next 11 T cell receptor beta chains were all read from a single sample in a study of T cells in Graves' hyperthyroidism and ophthalmopathy. The investigators amplified TCR beta CDR3 regions from RNA transcripts. The TCR CDR3 was amplified in a first-round RT-PCR using the HTBI primer set. In TCRdb, the multiplex PCR reads were re-called with MiXCR into one record per CDR3 protein. The data show approximately 740,000 distinct CDR3 sequences, about 14% seen once. The sequencing input was blood. These receptors all come from a woman between 18 and 30 years old with Graves' hyperthyroidism.

This clonotype was recorded at least ten times. CDR3 sequence reads: CSASGTWNTEAFF. For the CDR3, the DNA is TGCAGTGCCTCAGGGACCTGGAACACTGAAGCTTTCTTT. The chain combines TRBV20-1 with TRBJ1-1; possibly TRBD1 for D (5 bases). CDR1 and CDR2 (germline): DFQATT, SNEGSKA (reference sequence). The ends were cut back, 6 bases at V and 1 base at J, with 12 bases in the middle. This CDR3 contains 13 residues.

This clonotype was detected ten times or more. The rearrangement links TRBV6-2 or TRBV6-3 to TRBJ2-1; 8 nucleotides match TRBD1. The J segment lost 3 bases and the V segment lost 2 bases, leaving 15 bases of the junction unmatched. CDR1 and CDR2 from the germline V gene are MNHEY and SVGEGT. The CDR3 consists of 19 residues. The CDR3 nucleotides read TGTGCCAGCAGTTACCCGACCGGGACAGGCCTTTCACTCTACAATGAGCAGTTCTTC. This translates into CASSYPTGTGLSLYNEQFF.

V usage is TRBV6-1 and J usage is TRBJ2-5, with 12 bases identical to TRBD2. The CDR3 is made up of 15 amino acids. The V gene's germline CDR1 is MNHNS and CDR2 SASEGT. The V gene end was trimmed by 6 bases and the J gene end by 3 bases; junction bases not matched to a gene: 5. The CDR3 sequence: CASRPRLAGEETQYF. The CDR3 nucleotides read TGTGCCAGCAGGCCCCGACTAGCGGGAGAAGAGACCCAGTACTTC.

The chain links TRBV3-1 to TRBJ2-7, with 8 bases fitting TRBD1. CDR3 length: 14 amino acids. Germline V gene lookup returns CDR1 LGHDT and CDR2 YNNKEL (reference sequence). V lost 0 bases to trimming and J lost 4 bases; unmatched junction nucleotides: 2. CDR3 in amino acids: CASSQETGAYEQYF. For the CDR3, the DNA is TGTGCCAGCAGCCAAGAGACAGGGGCGTACGAGCAGTACTTC.

This sequence joins TRBV4-1 and TRBJ2-1; D not resolved. V was trimmed by 2 bases and J by 3 bases, leaving 14 bases between them. The germline V gene encodes CDR1 MGHRA and CDR2 YSYEKL. The CDR3 is 16 residues long. The CDR3 reads CASSQPIARLYNEQFF. DNA of the CDR3: TGCGCCAGCAGCCAACCAATTGCCCGTCTCTACAATGAGCAGTTCTTC.

This clonotype appeared a few times. The junction and the germline gene differ at one end; a read error may be behind it. This sequence joins TRBV3-1 and TRBJ2-1; D may correspond to TRBD1 or TRBD2 (6 bases each). This CDR3 region has 18 residues. Per the germline V gene, CDR1 is LGHDT and CDR2 is YNNKEL (reference sequence). The CDR3 sequence: CASTQIVGGSHSSNEQFF. The DNA for the CDR3 is TGTGCCAGCACCCAAATCGTGGGGGGCTCGCATTCCTCCAATGAGCAGTTCTTC.

This chain links TRBV30 with TRBJ2-7; no reliable D call. Germline loops: CDR1 GTSNPN, CDR2 SVGIG (reference sequence). Deletions cut 2 bases from V and 4 bases from J, with 27 bases between. There are 18 residues in the CDR3. CDR3: CAWSSLYAPTGVGYEQYF. In DNA, the CDR3 is TGTGCCTGGAGTTCCCTTTATGCACCAACCGGTGTTGGTTACGAGCAGTACTTC.

Comments on this clonotype: A much larger clone lies a single base off, so this may be a read error. The chain carries TRBV28 and TRBJ2-4; no reliable D call. The germline CDR1 and CDR2 sequences are MDHEN and SYDVKM. V was clipped by 5 bases and J by 2 bases, with 13 bases between them. CDR3 length: 15 amino acids. CDR3 bases: TGTGCCAGCAGTCCTATTGAACGGACCAAAAACATTCAGTACTTC. Amino acid sequence: CASSPIERTKNIQYF.

The V and J genes are TRBV18 and TRBJ1-1; the D gene is possibly TRBD1 (5 bases). The CDR3 contains 16 residues. The germline CDR1 and CDR2 sequences are KGHSH and LQKENI. V shed 0 bases and J shed 4 bases, with 15 bases lying between them. The CDR3 sequence: CASSPPSGGGGTEAFF. CDR3 in DNA: TGTGCCAGCTCACCACCCTCGGGGGGGGGAGGCACTGAAGCTTTCTTT.

The rearrangement uses TRBV6-1 and TRBJ1-1; 12 bases are a match to TRBD1. Unmatched junction bases numbered 6, after V lost 7 bases and J lost 0 bases. Germline V gene sequence: CDR1 MNHNS, CDR2 SASEGT. The CDR3 consists of 16 residues. CDR3 loop: CASIRDRGQMNTEAFF. In DNA form, the CDR3 reads TGTGCCAGCATTCGGGACAGGGGGCAGATGAACACTGAAGCTTTCTTT.

The V call is TRBV6-4, the J call TRBJ1-2; 9 bases match TRBD1. CDR3 length: 15 residues. Germline CDR1 is MRHNA and CDR2 is SNTAGT. The junction had 5 bases not matched to a gene; V was cut back by 4 bases and J by 2 bases. The CDR3 loop is CASSATGGTNYGYTF. The DNA for the CDR3 is TGTGCCAGCAGTGCGACAGGGGGAACGAACTATGGCTACACCTTC.